The 13 T cell receptor beta chains below were found in one sample sequenced in a study of cytomegalovirus exposure and HLA in healthy donors. PCR was performed using 60 Vbeta and 13 Jbeta primers. Using immunoSEQ multiplex PCR, the repertoire was profiled, and TCRdb retains in-frame clones only, with some absent. Among about 200,000 clones listed, about 13% were seen once. The sample taken for sequencing was PBMCs. These receptor sequences come from a man aged 45-60 years in good health and CMV-seropositive.

The V and J genes are TRBV6-5 and TRBJ1-6; the match to TRBD1 covers 7 bases. Losses at the gene ends were 10 bases for V and 9 bases for J; bases not matched to a gene: 12. The CDR3 consists of 14 residues. Germline V gene lookup returns CDR1 MNHEY and CDR2 SVGAGI. The chain's CDR3 is CATRPGGRVSPLHF. The CDR3 region has the DNA TGTGCCACCAGACCAGGGGGTAGGGTTTCACCCCTCCACTTT.

The gene calls are TRBV7-2 and TRBJ1-2; TRBD1 matches at 7 bases. With V trimmed by 5 bases and J by 4 bases, 10 bases remained unmatched. The CDR3 is 15 amino acids. From germline, CDR1 is SGHTA and CDR2 FQGNSA. Written as DNA, the CDR3 is TGTGCCAGCAGCAACCAGAGACAGGGCGCCTATGGCTACACCTTC. Translating gives CASSNQRQGAYGYTF.

This clone came up a few times. This chain joins TRBV27 and TRBJ1-3; tentative D call: TRBD1 (5 bases). Germline CDR1 MNHEY, CDR2 SMNVEV (reference sequence). The CDR3 spans 14 residues. V lost 6 bases and J lost 4, with 13 bases in between. CDR3 sequence (DNA): TGTGCCAGCAGGCCTCAGGGTAGGGGAAACACCATATATTTT. The encoded protein is CASRPQGRGNTIYF.

This chain joins TRBV7-2 and TRBJ2-7; weak D call: TRBD1 (5 bases). The CDR3 consists of 13 residues. Per the germline V gene, CDR1 is SGHTA and CDR2 is FQGNSA. The V end was cut by 4 bases, the J end by 2 bases, with 9 bases between. The CDR3 sequence: CASSSPTAYEQYF. The DNA for the CDR3 is TGTGCCAGCAGCTCGCCGACAGCCTACGAGCAGTACTTC.

This clone turned up a few times. The chain employs TRBV5-4 and TRBJ2-5, with TRBD2 identical over 10 bases. J was trimmed by 14 bases and V by 3 bases; bases with no gene match: 16. There are 15 residues in the CDR3. The germline CDR1 and CDR2 sequences are SGHNT and YYREEE (reference sequence). The DNA for the CDR3 is TGTGCCAGCAGCTGGGGGCCTAGCGGGGGACCGGAGGAATACTTC. This translates into CASSWGPSGGPEEYF.

This clone was recorded a few times. The chain carries TRBV5-1 and TRBJ1-3; TRBD1 matches at 7 bases. CDR1 is SGHRS, CDR2 YFSETQ, per germline. The length of the CDR3 is 14 residues. The ends lost 4 bases at V and 3 bases at J; junction bases unmatched: 4. The CDR3 loop is CASSPRGIGNTIYF. CDR3 nucleotides: TGCGCCAGCAGCCCCAGGGGGATTGGAAACACCATATATTTT.

This clone occurred a few times. V usage is TRBV5-1 and J usage is TRBJ2-7, with D unclear. The V gene's germline CDR1 is SGHRS and CDR2 YFSETQ. Trimming shortened V by 3 bases and J by 0 bases, and 7 bases separated the two germline ends. The CDR3 consists of 13 residues. The chain's CDR3 is CASSYVGSYEQYF. The DNA of the CDR3 is TGCGCCAGCAGCTACGTCGGCTCCTACGAGCAGTACTTC. The full variable domain, in which reference TRBV5-1 and TRBJ2-7 provide the parts outside the CDR3, is KAGVTQTPRYLIKTRGQQVTLSCSPISGHRSVSWYQQTPGQGLQFLFEYFSETQRNKGNFPGRFSGRQFSNSRSEMNVSTLELGDSALYLCASSYVGSYEQYFGPGTRLTVT.

This clone has a handful of counts. The chain is built from TRBV5-8 and TRBJ2-5; D may be TRBD1 (7 bases). Deletions cut 6 bases from V and 2 bases from J, with 17 bases between. The CDR3 has 15 amino acids. CDR1 is SGHTS, CDR2 YDEGEE, per germline. The CDR3 DNA is TGTGCCAGCACCCTAGGAGGGGGCCCTCAAGAGACCCAGTACTTC. This sequence encodes CASTLGGGPQETQYF. The complete variable domain, with remaining parts taken from reference TRBV5-8 and TRBJ2-5, reads EAGVTQSPTHLIKTRGQQATLRCSPISGHTSVYWYQQALGLGLQFLLWYDEGEERNRGNFPPRFSGRQFPNYSSELNVNALELEDSALYLCASTLGGGPQETQYFGPGTRLLVL.

This chain connects TRBV15 to TRBJ2-1, with D perhaps TRBD2 (6 bases). From germline, CDR1 is LNHNV and CDR2 YYDKDF (reference sequence). There are 15 residues in the CDR3. V lost 4 bases and J 7 bases, leaving 17 bases between the germline ends. The CDR3 DNA is TGTGCCACCAGCATTCTTCTACAGGAGGGGAATGAGCAGTTCTTC. Translated: CATSILLQEGNEQFF.

This clone came up a few times. The chain is built from TRBV11-2 and TRBJ2-2, with 7 bases identical to TRBD1. V gave up 3 bases and J gave up 6 bases; unmatched junction bases: 10. The CDR3 has 16 amino acids. Germline V lookup: CDR1 SGHAT, CDR2 FQNNGV. Here the CDR3 DNA reads TGTGCCAGCAGCTTTAACAGGGGTGGTAGATCCGGGGAGCTGTTTTTT. As protein: CASSFNRGGRSGELFF. The entire variable domain, with the rest obtained from reference TRBV11-2 and TRBJ2-2, is as follows: EAGVAQSPRYKIIEKRQSVAFWCNPISGHATLYWYQQILGQGPKLLIQFQNNGVVDDSQLPKDRFSAERLKGVDSTLKIQPAKLEDSAVYLCASSFNRGGRSGELFFGEGSRLTVL.

This clone was recorded once. This chain joins TRBV6-4 and TRBJ2-3, with D possibly being TRBD1 (5 bases). This CDR3 region has 13 residues. From germline, CDR1 is MRHNA and CDR2 SNTAGT. The germline V and J ends were trimmed by 0 bases and 9 bases, with 10 bases remaining between them. The CDR3 coding sequence is TGTGCCAGCAGTGACTCCTGGGGCCACACGCAGTATTTT. Translating gives CASSDSWGHTQYF.

This clone was seen more than once but under ten times. V gene TRBV9 combines with J gene TRBJ1-1; D is unclear. The germline V and J ends were trimmed by 0 bases and 3 bases, with 12 bases remaining between them. The germline V gene encodes CDR1 SGDLS and CDR2 YYNGEE. This CDR3 region has 15 residues. The CDR3 protein is CASSVDPRGDTEAFF. The CDR3 coding sequence is TGTGCCAGCAGCGTAGATCCGAGAGGCGACACTGAAGCTTTCTTT.

The chain carries TRBV7-9 and TRBJ2-5, with 12 bases that match TRBD2. In germline, CDR1 is SEHNR, CDR2 FQNEAQ (reference sequence). This CDR3 comprises 17 residues. V gave up 1 base and J gave up 3 bases; unmatched junction bases: 6. The chain's CDR3 is CASSLGAWTSGEETQYF. As DNA, the CDR3 is TGTGCCAGCAGCTTAGGAGCGTGGACTAGCGGGGAAGAGACCCAGTACTTC.